Shown below are 27 T cell receptor beta chains from a single sample sequenced in a study of graft-versus-host responses after intestinal transplantation. The protocol was immunoSEQ multiplex PCR, while the TCRdb copy is restricted to in-frame clones and leaves out a portion. The sample has about 9,500 clones; around 87% are singletons. Here the sequenced sample was PBMCs, taken just under 250 days after intestinal transplant. The receptors come from a human patient who received an intestinal transplant, so some T cells may come from the graft donor.

This clone was detected only once. The chain is built from TRBV7-4 and TRBJ1-2, with TRBD1 identical over 8 bases. V was clipped by 4 bases and J by 3 bases; unmatched bases: 10. Germline V CDR1 and CDR2: SGHVT, SQSDAQ. This CDR3 region has 16 residues. CDR3 region: CASSSEATGEYYGYTF. In nucleotides, the CDR3 is TGTGCCAGCAGCTCTGAGGCGACAGGGGAGTACTATGGCTACACCTTC.

This sequence joins TRBV7-7 and TRBJ2-1, with 8 positions matching TRBD1. V lost 5 bases and J lost 7; bases outside the gene matches: 13. From germline, CDR1 is SSHAT and CDR2 FNYEAQ (reference sequence). The CDR3 is made up of 16 amino acids. CDR3 nucleotide sequence: TGTGCCAGCAGCCCCGGACAGGGCTTAGCAATGAATGAGCAGTTCTTC. Its translation is CASSPGQGLAMNEQFF.

This clone occurred once. The chain uses TRBV7-9 and TRBJ2-2; 8 bases match TRBD1. This CDR3 region has 15 residues. Looked up from germline, CDR1 is SEHNR and CDR2 is FQNEAQ (reference sequence). The V segment lost 5 bases and the J segment 1 base; nucleotides outside the gene matches: 3. CDR3 amino acids: CASSGGQGNTGELFF. The CDR3 DNA reads TGTGCCAGCAGCGGAGGACAGGGGAACACCGGGGAGCTGTTTTTT.

The chain employs TRBV2 and TRBJ1-2; 10 nucleotides agree with TRBD1. CDR1 is SNHLY, CDR2 FYNNEI, per germline. V was clipped by 6 bases and J by 8 bases; unmatched bases: 9. CDR3 size: 14 residues. The CDR3 spells CASRRTGGHLGYTF. The DNA for the CDR3 is TGTGCCAGCAGGAGGACAGGGGGACACTTGGGCTACACCTTC.

The chain links TRBV15 to TRBJ1-5; 7 positions match TRBD1. Trimming cost V 0 bases and J 4 bases; bases outside gene matches: 6. This CDR3 region has 16 residues. Germline lookup yields CDR1 LNHNV and CDR2 YYDKDF (reference sequence). In DNA form, the CDR3 reads TGTGCCACCAGCAGAGAAGGGGGCTCAAGGAATCAGCCCCAGCATTTT. It encodes CATSREGGSRNQPQHF.

The rearrangement uses TRBV5-1 and TRBJ2-5; possibly TRBD1 or TRBD2 for D (6 bases each). Looked up from germline, CDR1 is SGHRS and CDR2 is YFSETQ. V was pared by 0 bases and J by 4 bases, with 7 bases between. This CDR3 is 13 amino acids long. CDR3 in amino acids: CASSLEGGETQYF. The CDR3 region has the DNA TGCGCCAGCAGCTTGGAGGGGGGAGAGACCCAGTACTTC.

This clone was recorded once. The genes are TRBV19 and TRBJ2-1; TRBD2 might be the D (5 bases). Trimming left V 6 bases short and J 3 bases short, with 18 bases between. In germline, CDR1 is LNHDA, CDR2 SQIVND (reference sequence). The CDR3 has 16 amino acids. As DNA, the CDR3 is TGTGCCAGTAGCGTTCCTAGCCGAAGTTTCTACAATGAGCAGTTCTTC. This codes for CASSVPSRSFYNEQFF.

This clone was recorded once. V gene TRBV23-1 combines with J gene TRBJ1-2; D remains ambiguous. TRBV23-1 is treated as an ORF (open reading frame) with a function not yet certain. The CDR3 contains 14 residues. V shed 4 bases and J shed 4 bases, with 13 bases lying between them. The CDR3 sequence is CASSRPALTYGYTF. The DNA of the CDR3 is TGCGCCAGCAGTCGTCCAGCCCTCACCTATGGCTACACCTTC.

The chain employs TRBV9 and TRBJ1-5; maybe TRBD1 (5 bases). V lost 4 bases and J 6 bases, leaving 14 bases between the germline ends. The CDR3 covers 14 residues. CDR1 and CDR2 from the germline V gene are SGDLS and YYNGEE. CDR3 loop: CASSLGGASQPQHF. The CDR3 DNA reads TGTGCCAGCAGCCTCGGAGGGGCCAGTCAGCCCCAGCATTTT. Complete variable domain (other parts from reference TRBV9 and TRBJ1-5): DSGVTQTPKHLITATGQRVTLRCSPRSGDLSVYWYQQSLDQGLQFLIQYYNGEERAKGNILERFSAQQFPDLHSELNLSSLELGDSALYFCASSLGGASQPQHFGDGTRLSIL.

A single count supports this clone. The chain employs TRBV27 and TRBJ2-7, with 9 bases identical to TRBD2. The CDR3 is 14 amino acids. Germline V gene lookup returns CDR1 MNHEY and CDR2 SMNVEV (reference sequence). The trim removed 8 bases at V and 0 bases at J, leaving 5 bases unmatched. The CDR3, as DNA: TGTGCCAGCGCTCCGGGACTAGCCTCCTACGAGCAGTACTTC. Its translation is CASAPGLASYEQYF.

V usage is TRBV4-1 and J usage is TRBJ2-1; tentative D call: TRBD2 (6 bases). In germline, CDR1 is MGHRA, CDR2 YSYEKL. V dropped 3 bases and J dropped 7 bases, with 13 bases sitting between them. The CDR3 spans 14 residues. This chain's CDR3 is CASSQGLARNEQFF. The CDR3 coding sequence is TGCGCCAGCAGCCAGGGTCTAGCGCGGAATGAGCAGTTCTTC.

The chain carries TRBV27 and TRBJ1-3; D is uncertain. The germline V gene encodes CDR1 MNHEY and CDR2 SMNVEV (reference sequence). This CDR3 comprises 17 residues. The V end was cut by 4 bases, the J end by 5 bases, with 21 bases between. The CDR3 here is CASSSLSVLGGRNTIYF. In DNA, the CDR3 is TGTGCCAGCAGTTCCCTCTCCGTTCTGGGAGGGAGAAACACCATATATTTT.

The chain combines TRBV15 with TRBJ2-7; D is possibly TRBD2 (6 bases). The CDR3 is 13 residues long. Trimming left V 6 bases short and J 7 bases short, with 16 bases between. Germline loops: CDR1 LNHNV, CDR2 YYDKDF (reference sequence). The CDR3 spells CATRDWSAGEQYF. DNA for the CDR3: TGTGCCACCAGGGACTGGTCGGCGGGGGAGCAGTACTTC.

The chain carries TRBV7-8 and TRBJ1-1; 7 bases fit TRBD1. Losses at the gene ends were 8 bases for V and 5 bases for J; bases not matched to a gene: 11. The CDR3 totals 14 residues. CDR1 SGHVS and CDR2 FQNEAQ come from the germline V gene. CDR3 region: CASGRGIRGTEAFF. CDR3 sequence (DNA): TGTGCCAGCGGCCGGGGGATCAGGGGGACTGAAGCTTTCTTT.

This chain connects TRBV28 to TRBJ1-2; TRBD1 agrees at 9 bases. Germline V gives CDR1 MDHEN, CDR2 SYDVKM. The V gene end was trimmed by 6 bases and the J gene end by 4 bases; junction bases not matched to a gene: 6. The CDR3 loop spans 14 amino acids. In DNA, the CDR3 is TGTGCCAGCAGGCTACAGGGGGCTTCCTATGGCTACACCTTC. This codes for CASRLQGASYGYTF.

This rearrangement joins TRBV5-4 to TRBJ2-1; the match to TRBD2 covers 13 bases. The CDR3 covers 17 residues. V lost 3 bases to trimming and J lost 4 bases; unmatched junction nucleotides: 7. Germline values: CDR1 SGHNT, CDR2 YYREEE (reference sequence). The CDR3: CASSSGTSGNIYNEQFF. CDR3 in DNA: TGTGCCAGCAGCTCCGGGACTAGCGGGAATATTTACAATGAGCAGTTCTTC.

The table lists this clone with a few counts. This chain uses TRBV16 with TRBJ1-2; D might be TRBD1 (5 bases). There are 15 residues in the CDR3. The V gene lost 1 base and the J gene lost 6 bases, with 15 bases spanning the gap. Germline V CDR1 and CDR2: KGHSY, FQNENV. The CDR3 loop reads CASSQYYQGSDGYTF. CDR3 nucleotides: TGTGCCAGCAGCCAATATTACCAGGGAAGTGATGGCTACACCTTC.

V is TRBV20-1 and J is TRBJ1-1; D is ambiguous. Germline V gives CDR1 DFQATT, CDR2 SNEGSKA (reference sequence). The V gene lost 4 bases and the J gene lost 3 bases, with 6 bases spanning the gap. CDR3 length equals 11 residues. The chain's CDR3 is CSATKDTEAFF. The CDR3 nucleotides are TGCAGTGCTACGAAGGACACTGAAGCTTTCTTT.

About this clone: Mismatch with germline at one junction end may stem from a read error. This chain joins TRBV5-1 and TRBJ1-6; 7 bases match TRBD1. The CDR3 runs to 15 residues. Per germline, CDR1 SGHRS and CDR2 YFSETQ. CDR3 in DNA: TGTGCCAGCAGCTTGCGACAGGGAGGAGATTCACCCCTCCACTTT. Protein: CASSLRQGGDSPLHF. The full variable domain, with the rest looked up from reference TRBV5-1 and TRBJ1-6, is KAGVTQTPRYLIKTRGQQVTLSCSPISGHRSVSWYQQTPGQGLQFLFEYFSETQRNKGNFPGRFSGRQFSNSRSEMNVSTLELGDSALYLCASSLRQGGDSPLHFGNGTRLTVT.

This clone was counted once. This chain uses TRBV4-2 with TRBJ2-6, with 8 bases matching TRBD1. Germline CDR1 and CDR2: LGHNA and YNFKEQ. CDR3 length: 16 residues. The trim removed 4 bases at V and 4 bases at J, leaving 6 bases unmatched. This CDR3 is CASSRGQAQGANVLTF. The CDR3 coding sequence is TGTGCCAGCAGCCGGGGACAGGCCCAGGGGGCCAACGTCCTGACTTTC.

The chain links TRBV6-4 to TRBJ1-4; D not certain. The germline V gene has CDR1 MRHNA and CDR2 SNTAGT. V was pared by 0 bases and J by 10 bases, with 6 bases between. This CDR3 spans 12 amino acids. As DNA, the CDR3 is TGTGCCAGCAGTGACTCGACGGGAAAACTGTTTTTT. This codes for CASSDSTGKLFF.

The chain employs TRBV7-3 and TRBJ2-3; D might be TRBD2 (6 bases). Germline V lookup: CDR1 SGHTA, CDR2 FQGTGA. The V and J ends lost 0 bases and 5 bases respectively, with 12 bases between them. This CDR3 is built from 15 residues. CDR3 sequence (DNA): TGTGCCAGCAGCTTAACGGGTTTGGAGGGAGATACGCAGTATTTT. Encoded protein: CASSLTGLEGDTQYF.

J is TRBJ1-4 and V is TRBV27; TRBD1 matches at 12 bases. Germline V CDR1 and CDR2: MNHEY, SMNVEV (reference sequence). The CDR3 is 16 residues long. V trimming: 6 bases; J trimming: 5 bases; junction bases outside the gene matches: 7. CDR3 region: CASRSAGTGGNEKLFF. The CDR3, as DNA: TGTGCCAGCAGATCAGCCGGGACAGGGGGCAATGAAAAACTGTTTTTT.

This sequence joins TRBV11-2 and TRBJ2-5, with D tentatively TRBD2 (5 bases). Looked up from germline, CDR1 is SGHAT and CDR2 is FQNNGV. V was clipped by 4 bases and J by 5 bases, with 17 bases between them. CDR3 length: 15 amino acids. CDR3 sequence: CASSSRAGGGETQYF. The CDR3, as DNA: TGTGCCAGCAGCTCCCGGGCAGGAGGCGGGGAGACCCAGTACTTC.

This clone was found once. In nucleotides, the CDR3 is TGTGCCAGTAGTATAGGCCGATCCTACGAGCAGTACTTC. Its translation: CASSIGRSYEQYF. The V and J genes are TRBV19 and TRBJ2-7; D is undetermined. The V and J ends lost 1 base and 1 base respectively, with 5 bases between them. CDR1 and CDR2 (germline): LNHDA, SQIVND (reference sequence). The CDR3 contains 13 residues.

This clone was seen only once. This sequence joins TRBV6-5 and TRBJ1-2, with no clear D. Trimming removed 0 bases from V and 5 bases from J, with 7 bases in between. CDR1 and CDR2 (germline): MNHEY, SVGAGI. This CDR3 is 13 amino acids long. The CDR3 bases are TGTGCCAGCAGTTACTCCCGGGGTTATGGCTACACCTTC. Translating it yields CASSYSRGYGYTF.

The chain joins TRBV11-3 to TRBJ2-7; D not certain. Trimming removed 4 bases from V and 0 bases from J, with 4 bases in between. The CDR3 is made up of 12 amino acids. CDR1 and CDR2 from the germline V gene are SGHNT and YENEEA. CDR3 protein: CASSSRSYEQYF. Here the CDR3 DNA reads TGTGCCAGCAGCTCACGCTCCTACGAGCAGTACTTC.